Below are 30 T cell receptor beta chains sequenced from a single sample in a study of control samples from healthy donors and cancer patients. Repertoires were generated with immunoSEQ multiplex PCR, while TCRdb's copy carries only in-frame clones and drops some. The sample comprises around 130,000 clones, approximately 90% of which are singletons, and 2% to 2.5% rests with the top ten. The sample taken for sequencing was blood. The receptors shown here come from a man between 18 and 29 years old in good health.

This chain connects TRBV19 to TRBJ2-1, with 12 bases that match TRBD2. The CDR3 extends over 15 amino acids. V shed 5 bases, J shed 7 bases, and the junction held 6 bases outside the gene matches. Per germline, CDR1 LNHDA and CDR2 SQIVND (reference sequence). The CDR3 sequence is CASSLGGLAGNEQFF. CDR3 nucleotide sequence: TGTGCCAGTAGTCTAGGGGGACTAGCGGGTAATGAGCAGTTCTTC.

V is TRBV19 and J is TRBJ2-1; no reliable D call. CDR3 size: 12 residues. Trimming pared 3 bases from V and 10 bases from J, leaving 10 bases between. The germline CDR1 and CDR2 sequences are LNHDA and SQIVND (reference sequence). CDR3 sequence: CASSMAPEEQFF. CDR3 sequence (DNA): TGTGCCAGTAGTATGGCCCCAGAAGAGCAGTTCTTC.

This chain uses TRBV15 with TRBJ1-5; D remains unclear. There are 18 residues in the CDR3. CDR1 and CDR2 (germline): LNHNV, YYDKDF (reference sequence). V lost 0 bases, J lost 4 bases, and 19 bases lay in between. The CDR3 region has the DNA TGTGCCACCAGCAGAGATCAAGTTATCTCGGACGCGAATCAGCCCCAGCATTTT. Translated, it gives CATSRDQVISDANQPQHF.

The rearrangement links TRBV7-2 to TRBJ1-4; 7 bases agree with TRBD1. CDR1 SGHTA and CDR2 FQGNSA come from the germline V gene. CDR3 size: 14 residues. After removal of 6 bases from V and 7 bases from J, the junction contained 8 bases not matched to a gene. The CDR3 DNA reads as TGTGCCAGCAGACCGACAGGGAGGTTTGAAAAACTGTTTTTT. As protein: CASRPTGRFEKLFF.

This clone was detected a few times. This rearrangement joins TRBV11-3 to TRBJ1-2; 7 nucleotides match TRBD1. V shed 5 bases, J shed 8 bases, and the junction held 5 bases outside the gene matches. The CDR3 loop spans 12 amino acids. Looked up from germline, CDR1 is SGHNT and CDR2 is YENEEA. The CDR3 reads CASSIHRGGYTF. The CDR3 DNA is TGTGCCAGCAGCATTCACAGGGGCGGCTACACCTTC.

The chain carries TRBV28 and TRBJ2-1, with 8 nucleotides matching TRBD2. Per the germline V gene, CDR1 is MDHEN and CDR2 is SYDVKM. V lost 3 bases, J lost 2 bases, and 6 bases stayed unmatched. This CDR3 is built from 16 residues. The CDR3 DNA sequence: TGTGCCAGCAGTTTCTTTACCGGGGGGGCCTACAATGAGCAGTTCTTC. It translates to CASSFFTGGAYNEQFF.

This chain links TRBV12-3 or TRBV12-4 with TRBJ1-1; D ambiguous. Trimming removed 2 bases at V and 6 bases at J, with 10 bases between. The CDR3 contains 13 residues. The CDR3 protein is CASSLTAVPEAFF. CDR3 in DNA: TGTGCCAGCAGTTTAACGGCGGTCCCTGAAGCTTTCTTT.

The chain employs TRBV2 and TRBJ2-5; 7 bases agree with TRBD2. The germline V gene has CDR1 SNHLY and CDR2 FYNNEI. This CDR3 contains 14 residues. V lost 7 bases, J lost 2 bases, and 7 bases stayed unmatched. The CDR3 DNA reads TGTGCCAGCAAAGCCGGGACTACACAAGAGACCCAGTACTTC. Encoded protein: CASKAGTTQETQYF.

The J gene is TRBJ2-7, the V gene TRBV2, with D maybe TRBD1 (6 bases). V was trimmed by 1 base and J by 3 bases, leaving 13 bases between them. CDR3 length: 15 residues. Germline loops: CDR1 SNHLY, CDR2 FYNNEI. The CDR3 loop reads CASSEEEGQFYEQYF. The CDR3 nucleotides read TGTGCCAGCAGTGAAGAAGAGGGACAATTCTACGAGCAGTACTTC.

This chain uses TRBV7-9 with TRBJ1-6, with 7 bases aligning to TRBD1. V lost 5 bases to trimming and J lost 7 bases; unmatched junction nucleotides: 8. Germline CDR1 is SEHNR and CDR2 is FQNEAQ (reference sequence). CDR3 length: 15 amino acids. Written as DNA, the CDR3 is TGTGCCAGCAGCCTAATGCAGGGGGGGAATTCACCCCTCCACTTT. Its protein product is CASSLMQGGNSPLHF.

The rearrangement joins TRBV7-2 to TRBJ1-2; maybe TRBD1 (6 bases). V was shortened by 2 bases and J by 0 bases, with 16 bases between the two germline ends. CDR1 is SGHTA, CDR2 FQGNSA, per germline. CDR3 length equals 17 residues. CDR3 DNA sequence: TGTGCCAGCAGCTTAAGAGGACAGACCAGTCCTAACTATGGCTACACCTTC. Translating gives CASSLRGQTSPNYGYTF.

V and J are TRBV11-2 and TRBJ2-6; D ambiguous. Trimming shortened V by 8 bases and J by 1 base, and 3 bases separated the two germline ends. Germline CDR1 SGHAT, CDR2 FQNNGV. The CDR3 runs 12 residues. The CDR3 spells CASGSGANVLTF. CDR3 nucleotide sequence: TGTGCCAGCGGGTCTGGGGCCAACGTCCTGACTTTC.

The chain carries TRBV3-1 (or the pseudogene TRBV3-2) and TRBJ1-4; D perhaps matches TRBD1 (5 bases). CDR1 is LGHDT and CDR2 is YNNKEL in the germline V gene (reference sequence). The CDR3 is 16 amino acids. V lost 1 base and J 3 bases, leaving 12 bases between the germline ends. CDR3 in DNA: TGTGCCAGCAGCCAAGTCGGGGGGGGAGCTAATGAAAAACTGTTTTTT. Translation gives CASSQVGGGANEKLFF.

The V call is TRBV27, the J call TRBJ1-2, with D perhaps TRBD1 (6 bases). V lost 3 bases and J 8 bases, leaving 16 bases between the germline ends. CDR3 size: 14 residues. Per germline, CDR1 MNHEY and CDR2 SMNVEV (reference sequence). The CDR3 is CASSFLHRESGYTF. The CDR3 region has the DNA TGTGCCAGCAGTTTTCTCCACAGGGAATCCGGCTACACCTTC.

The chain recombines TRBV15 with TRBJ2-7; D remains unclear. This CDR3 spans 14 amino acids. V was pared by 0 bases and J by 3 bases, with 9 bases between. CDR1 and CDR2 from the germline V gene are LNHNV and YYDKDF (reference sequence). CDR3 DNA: TGTGCCACCAGCAGAGATGGGATAGGCTACGAGCAGTACTTC. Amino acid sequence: CATSRDGIGYEQYF.

The DNA of the CDR3 is TGTGCCAGCAGCTCGCCAGGGGGCGCCGGTCATGGCTACACCTTC. Translated: CASSSPGGAGHGYTF. The J gene is TRBJ1-2, the V gene TRBV5-4; TRBD1 aligns across 8 bases. The germline V gene encodes CDR1 SGHNT and CDR2 YYREEE (reference sequence). V dropped 3 bases and J dropped 6; count of bases not matched to a gene: 10. The CDR3 is made up of 15 amino acids.

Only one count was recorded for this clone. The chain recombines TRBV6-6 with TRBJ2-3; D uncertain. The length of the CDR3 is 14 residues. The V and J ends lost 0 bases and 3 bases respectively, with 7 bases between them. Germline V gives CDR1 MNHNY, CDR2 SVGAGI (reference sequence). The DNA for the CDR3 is TGTGCCAGCAGTTACTCTCTCGGGACAGATACGCAGTATTTT. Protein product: CASSYSLGTDTQYF.

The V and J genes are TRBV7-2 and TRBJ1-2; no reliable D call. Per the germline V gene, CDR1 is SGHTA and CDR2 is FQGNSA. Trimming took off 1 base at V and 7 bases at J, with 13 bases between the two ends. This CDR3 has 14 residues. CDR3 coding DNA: TGTGCCAGCAGCTTAGAGAACGGGCGGGGTGGCTACACCTTC. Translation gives CASSLENGRGGYTF. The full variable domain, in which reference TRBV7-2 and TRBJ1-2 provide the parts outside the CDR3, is GAGVSQSPSNKVTEKGKDVELRCDPISGHTALYWYRQSLGQGLEFLIYFQGNSAPDKSGLPSDRFSAERTGGSVSTLTIQRTQQEDSAVYLCASSLENGRGGYTFGSGTRLTVV.

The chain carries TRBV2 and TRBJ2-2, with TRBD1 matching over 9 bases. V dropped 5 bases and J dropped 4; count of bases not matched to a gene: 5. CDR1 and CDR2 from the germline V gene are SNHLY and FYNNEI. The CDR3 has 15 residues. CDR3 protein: CASSRDRDGTGELFF. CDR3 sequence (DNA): TGTGCCAGCAGTAGGGACAGGGACGGCACCGGGGAGCTGTTTTTT.

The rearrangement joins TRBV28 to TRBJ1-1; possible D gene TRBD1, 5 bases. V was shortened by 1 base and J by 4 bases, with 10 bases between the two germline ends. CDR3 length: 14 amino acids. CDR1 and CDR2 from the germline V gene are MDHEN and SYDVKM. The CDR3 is CASSLSFGGTEAFF. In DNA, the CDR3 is TGTGCCAGCAGTTTATCTTTTGGGGGCACTGAAGCTTTCTTT.

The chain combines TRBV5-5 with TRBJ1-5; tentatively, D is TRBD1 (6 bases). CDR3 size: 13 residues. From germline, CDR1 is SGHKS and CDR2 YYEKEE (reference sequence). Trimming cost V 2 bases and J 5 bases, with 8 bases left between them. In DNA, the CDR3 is TGTGCCAGCAGCTTACAGGGAGATCAGCCCCAGCATTTT. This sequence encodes CASSLQGDQPQHF.

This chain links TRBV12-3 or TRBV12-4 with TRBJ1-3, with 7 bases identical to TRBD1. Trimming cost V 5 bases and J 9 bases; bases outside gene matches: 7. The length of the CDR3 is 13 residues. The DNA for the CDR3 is TGTGCCAGCAGTGGGGCTTCAGGGGGCACCATATATTTT. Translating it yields CASSGASGGTIYF.

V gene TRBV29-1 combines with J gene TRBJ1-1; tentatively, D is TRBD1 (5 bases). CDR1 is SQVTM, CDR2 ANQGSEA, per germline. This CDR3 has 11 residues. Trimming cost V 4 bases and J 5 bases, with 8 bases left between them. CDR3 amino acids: CSVAQGTEAFF. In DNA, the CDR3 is TGCAGCGTTGCCCAGGGAACTGAAGCTTTCTTT. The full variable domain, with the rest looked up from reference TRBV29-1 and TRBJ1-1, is SAVISQKPSRDICQRGTSLTIQCQVDSQVTMMFWYRQQPGQSLTLIATANQGSEATYESGFVIDKFPISRPNLTFSTLTVSNMSPEDSSIYLCSVAQGTEAFFGQGTRLTVV.

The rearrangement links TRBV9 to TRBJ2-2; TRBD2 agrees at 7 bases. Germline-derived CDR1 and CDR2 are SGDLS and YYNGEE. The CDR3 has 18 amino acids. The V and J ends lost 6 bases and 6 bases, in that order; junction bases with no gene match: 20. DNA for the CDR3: TGTGCCAGCAAGGGCCCTCCTAGCGGATCATCAAGGGCCGGGGAGCTGTTTTTT. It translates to CASKGPPSGSSRAGELFF.

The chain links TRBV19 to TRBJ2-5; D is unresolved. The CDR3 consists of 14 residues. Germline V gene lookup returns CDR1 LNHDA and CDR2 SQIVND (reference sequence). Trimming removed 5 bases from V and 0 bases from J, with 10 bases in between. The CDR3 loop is CASSFGRYQETQYF. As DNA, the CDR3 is TGTGCCAGTAGTTTCGGCAGGTACCAAGAGACCCAGTACTTC. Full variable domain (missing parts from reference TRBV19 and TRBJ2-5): DGGITQSPKYLFRKEGQNVTLSCEQNLNHDAMYWYRQDPGQGLRLIYYSQIVNDFQKGDIAEGYSVSREKKESFPLTVTSAQKNPTAFYLCASSFGRYQETQYFGPGTRLLVL.

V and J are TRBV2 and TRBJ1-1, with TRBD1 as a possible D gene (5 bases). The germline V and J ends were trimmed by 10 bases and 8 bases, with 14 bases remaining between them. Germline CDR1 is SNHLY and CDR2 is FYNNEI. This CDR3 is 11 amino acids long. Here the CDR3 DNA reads TGTGCCAACCTCAGGGATCCCGAAGCTTTCTTT. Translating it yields CANLRDPEAFF.

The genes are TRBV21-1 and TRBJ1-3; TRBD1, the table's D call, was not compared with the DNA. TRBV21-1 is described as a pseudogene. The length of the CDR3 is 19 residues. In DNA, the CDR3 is TGTGCCAGCAGCACCCAGGGACACCTGGGATACGGCTCTGGAAACACCATATATTTT. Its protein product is CASSTQGHLGYGSGNTIYF.

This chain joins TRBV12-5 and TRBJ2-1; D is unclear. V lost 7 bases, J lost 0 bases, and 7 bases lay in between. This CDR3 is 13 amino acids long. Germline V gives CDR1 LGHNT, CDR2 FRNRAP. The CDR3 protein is CASVKGSYNEQFF. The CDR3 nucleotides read TGTGCTAGTGTTAAGGGCTCCTACAATGAGCAGTTCTTC.

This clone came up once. The CDR3 spells CATSGLRTPSYNEQFF. The CDR3 DNA is TGTGCCACCAGTGGATTGAGAACTCCCTCCTACAATGAGCAGTTCTTC. The chain links TRBV24-1 to TRBJ2-1; D uncertain. V was pared by 5 bases and J by 0 bases, with 13 bases between. Looked up from germline, CDR1 is KGHDR and CDR2 is SFDVKD. CDR3 size: 16 residues.

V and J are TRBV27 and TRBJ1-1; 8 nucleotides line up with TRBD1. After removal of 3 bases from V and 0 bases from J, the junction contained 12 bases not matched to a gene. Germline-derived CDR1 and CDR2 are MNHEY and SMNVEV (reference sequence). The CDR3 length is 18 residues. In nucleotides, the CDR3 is TGTGCCAGCAGTTTCCTAGACCAGGGGGCGCGTATGAACACTGAAGCTTTCTTT. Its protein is CASSFLDQGARMNTEAFF.